A single sample is the source of the 26 T cell receptor beta chains below, sequenced in a study of T cells in Graves' hyperthyroidism and ophthalmopathy. Amplified TCR beta CDR3 regions came from RNA transcripts. HTBI primers drove first-round RT-PCR of the TCR CDR3. TCRdb analysed the multiplex PCR reads with MiXCR anew, one entry per CDR3 protein. This table has 200,000 to 250,000 distinct CDR3 sequences, about a sixth appearing once. The sequenced sample consisted of blood. These TCRs come from a woman younger than 35 with Graves' ophthalmopathy.

This clonotype was observed at least ten times. The rearrangement links TRBV5-1 to TRBJ2-2, with 11 positions matching TRBD2. Trimming took 7 bases from V and 4 from J; bases not matched to a gene: 6. Germline V lookup: CDR1 SGHRS, CDR2 YFSETQ. There are 15 residues in the CDR3. The CDR3 here is CASRPTSGGTGELFF. In nucleotides, the CDR3 is TGCGCCAGCCGCCCTACTAGCGGGGGCACCGGGGAGCTGTTTTTT.

This clonotype was counted many times. The gene calls are TRBV11-1 and TRBJ2-1; tentatively, D is TRBD2 (5 bases). V lost 1 base to trimming and J lost 7 bases, with 11 bases between them. The V gene's germline CDR1 is SGHAT and CDR2 FQDESV (reference sequence). The CDR3 contains 14 residues. DNA for the CDR3: TGTGCCAGCAGCTTAGTCGCTAGCTCGAATGAGCAGTTCTTC. Its protein is CASSLVASSNEQFF.

This clonotype was observed at least ten times. The chain employs TRBV11-2 and TRBJ2-3; 11 positions match TRBD1. The germline V gene encodes CDR1 SGHAT and CDR2 FQNNGV. The ends lost 1 base at V and 2 bases at J; junction bases unmatched: 5. The length of the CDR3 is 17 residues. The CDR3 protein is CASSLVGTGGYTDTQYF. The CDR3 nucleotides are TGTGCCAGCAGCTTAGTTGGGACAGGGGGTTACACAGATACGCAGTATTTT.

There are many counts of this clonotype. The chain uses TRBV5-6 and TRBJ1-2; D gene unclear. Germline CDR1 reads SGHDT; CDR2 reads YYEEEE. Between the trimmed V and J ends, which lost 3 bases and 6 bases, there was a span of 21 bases. This CDR3 contains 16 residues. CDR3 in amino acids: CASSSTPNPLKDGYTF. CDR3 sequence (DNA): TGTGCCAGCAGCTCTACTCCCAATCCATTAAAGGATGGCTACACCTTC.

In its sample, this clonotype was seen many times. The chain is built from TRBV5-1 and TRBJ2-1; D might be TRBD2 (6 bases). The CDR3 loop spans 12 amino acids. Germline V lookup: CDR1 SGHRS, CDR2 YFSETQ. The ends were cut back, 1 base at V and 8 bases at J, with 7 bases in the middle. The CDR3 sequence: CASSLSGDEQFF. In DNA, the CDR3 is TGCGCCAGCAGCTTGTCGGGGGATGAGCAGTTCTTC.

V is TRBV5-1 and J is TRBJ2-5; 10 bases line up with TRBD2. The junction had 8 bases not matched to a gene; V was cut back by 4 bases and J by 2 bases. Germline V gene data show CDR1 as SGHRS and CDR2 as YFSETQ. The CDR3 runs 16 residues. DNA for the CDR3: TGCGCCAGCAGCCCAGGAGGACTAGCGGTACAAGAGACCCAGTACTTC. This gives the protein CASSPGGLAVQETQYF.

This clonotype was detected ten times or more. The chain combines TRBV24-1 with TRBJ2-5; D may be TRBD2 (6 bases). The ends were cut back, 3 bases at V and 5 bases at J, with 15 bases in the middle. The length of the CDR3 is 15 residues. CDR1 KGHDR and CDR2 SFDVKD come from the germline V gene. CDR3 sequence: CATSDAGTAGETQYF. The CDR3 bases are TGTGCCACCAGTGATGCTGGGACGGCGGGGGAGACCCAGTACTTC.

At least ten counts were recorded for this clonotype. The CDR3 nucleotides are TGCGCCAGCTCGGGGGACACTAGCGGGGCCCGATCGAACACCGGGGAGCTGTTTTTT. Translating it yields CASSGDTSGARSNTGELFF. The chain uses TRBV5-1 and TRBJ2-2; 10 bases fit TRBD2. V was clipped by 7 bases and J by 0 bases; unmatched bases: 15. The CDR3 contains 19 residues. CDR1 SGHRS and CDR2 YFSETQ come from the germline V gene. The variable domain in full, with the rest retrieved from reference TRBV5-1 and TRBJ2-2, is KAGVTQTPRYLIKTRGQQVTLSCSPISGHRSVSWYQQTPGQGLQFLFEYFSETQRNKGNFPGRFSGRQFSNSRSEMNVSTLELGDSALYLCASSGDTSGARSNTGELFFGEGSRLTVL.

J is TRBJ2-5 and V is TRBV10-3; D is perhaps TRBD1 or TRBD2 (5 bases each). Germline CDR1 ENHRY, CDR2 SYGVKD. The CDR3 runs 14 residues. V lost 1 base and J lost 1, with 7 bases in between. CDR3 residues: CAISELGVQETQYF. CDR3 sequence (DNA): TGTGCCATCAGTGAGTTGGGGGTCCAAGAGACCCAGTACTTC.

In this sample, this clonotype turned up many times. The chain has TRBV18 and TRBJ2-2; D perhaps matches TRBD2 (6 bases). V was shortened by 3 bases and J by 1 base, with 15 bases between the two germline ends. The length of the CDR3 is 17 residues. In germline, CDR1 is KGHSH, CDR2 LQKENI. The chain's CDR3 is CASSPQRAGQNTGELFF. The CDR3 DNA reads as TGTGCCAGCTCACCGCAACGAGCGGGTCAGAACACCGGGGAGCTGTTTTTT.

This clonotype was seen at least ten times. The chain joins TRBV30 to TRBJ1-2; 10 positions match TRBD1. J gave up 4 bases and V 1 base, and 15 bases lay outside the gene matches. CDR3 length: 18 amino acids. Germline CDR1 reads GTSNPN; CDR2 reads SVGIG (reference sequence). The DNA of the CDR3 is TGTGCCTGGAGTGAATCCCCGGGACAGGGGTCGTCGGCCTATGGCTACACCTTC. Its protein is CAWSESPGQGSSAYGYTF.

About this clonotype: A single base separates this from a much larger clone, so it may be a read error. The J gene is TRBJ2-5, the V gene TRBV6-1; 8 bases fit TRBD1. The CDR3 runs 14 residues. Germline assignment: CDR1 MNHNS and CDR2 SASEGT. CDR3 DNA sequence: TGTGCCAACAGTGCCTCAGGGGGCCGAGAGACCCAGTACTTC. Residues: CANSASGGRETQYF.

This clonotype has a count of ten or more. This chain uses TRBV5-1 with TRBJ2-5; D unclear. CDR3 size: 15 residues. Germline V gives CDR1 SGHRS, CDR2 YFSETQ. V was trimmed by 2 bases and J by 2 bases, leaving 13 bases between them. CDR3 nucleotide sequence: TGCGCCAGCAGCTTTGGGTTTGGGGAACAAGAGACCCAGTACTTC. It encodes CASSFGFGEQETQYF. The whole variable domain, remainder taken from reference TRBV5-1 and TRBJ2-5, is KAGVTQTPRYLIKTRGQQVTLSCSPISGHRSVSWYQQTPGQGLQFLFEYFSETQRNKGNFPGRFSGRQFSNSRSEMNVSTLELGDSALYLCASSFGFGEQETQYFGPGTRLLVL.

The rearrangement joins TRBV20-1 to TRBJ2-1; 8 bases are a match to TRBD2. The CDR3 contains 15 residues. Trimming cost V 5 bases and J 5 bases; bases outside gene matches: 11. The germline V gene has CDR1 DFQATT and CDR2 SNEGSKA (reference sequence). Written as DNA, the CDR3 is TGCAGTGCTCCGGACCTCACTAGCGGTCACAATGAGCAGTTCTTC. Residues: CSAPDLTSGHNEQFF.

In this sample, this clonotype turned up once. This rearrangement joins TRBV6-5 to TRBJ2-1; 15 nucleotides match TRBD2. CDR1 is MNHEY, CDR2 SVGAGI, per germline. This CDR3 contains 16 residues. V shed 2 bases, J shed 7 bases, and the junction held 3 bases outside the gene matches. The CDR3 region has the DNA TGTGCCAGCAGTTACGGGACTAGCGGGGGGCAGAATGAGCAGTTCTTC. It translates to CASSYGTSGGQNEQFF.

This clonotype appeared many times. J is TRBJ1-1 and V is TRBV28, with 8 bases matching TRBD1. Germline V lookup: CDR1 MDHEN, CDR2 SYDVKM. This CDR3 has 13 amino acids. The V segment lost 5 bases and the J segment 7 bases; nucleotides outside the gene matches: 6. The CDR3 region has the DNA TGTGCCAGCAGTCTAGGACAGGGCGGTGAAGCTTTCTTT. This translates into CASSLGQGGEAFF.

This chain uses TRBV20-1 with TRBJ1-2, with D unclear. This CDR3 has 14 amino acids. The V end lost 5 bases, the J end lost 1 base, and 14 bases lay between the germline ends. Germline loops: CDR1 DFQATT, CDR2 SNEGSKA (reference sequence). CDR3 sequence reads: CSASKELINYGYTF. DNA of the CDR3: TGCAGTGCTTCTAAAGAACTAATTAACTATGGCTACACCTTC.

This clonotype was seen many times. This rearrangement joins TRBV5-6 to TRBJ2-2; D not resolved. CDR3 size: 14 residues. V lost 0 bases and J lost 0, with 3 bases in between. Germline CDR1 and CDR2: SGHDT and YYEEEE. The CDR3 here is CASSLGANTGELFF. For the CDR3, the DNA is TGTGCCAGCAGCTTGGGAGCGAACACCGGGGAGCTGTTTTTT. Full variable domain (remainder filled in from reference TRBV5-6 and TRBJ2-2): DAGVTQSPTHLIKTRGQQVTLRCSPKSGHDTVSWYQQALGQGPQFIFQYYEEEERQRGNFPDRFSGHQFPNYSSELNVNALLLGDSALYLCASSLGANTGELFFGEGSRLTVL.

This clonotype was seen ten or more times. V gene TRBV20-1 combines with J gene TRBJ1-6; D is ambiguous. Germline V gives CDR1 DFQATT, CDR2 SNEGSKA (reference sequence). This CDR3 region has 15 residues. The germline V and J ends were trimmed by 3 bases and 9 bases, with 18 bases remaining between them. The CDR3 DNA follows: TGCAGTGCTAGGGGCTTGTTGGGGAGGACTTCACCCCTCCACTTT. This translates into CSARGLLGRTSPLHF.

V usage is TRBV4-3 and J usage is TRBJ2-1, with 8 bases aligning to TRBD1. Germline loops: CDR1 LGHNA, CDR2 YSLEER. The J segment lost 10 bases and the V segment lost 4 bases, leaving 6 bases of the junction unmatched. This CDR3 contains 13 residues. The CDR3 reads CASSPPGGGEQFF. For the CDR3, the DNA is TGCGCCAGCAGCCCACCAGGGGGCGGCGAGCAGTTCTTC.

The chain uses TRBV6-2 or TRBV6-3 and TRBJ2-1; D is ambiguous. The CDR3 has 14 residues. Trimming stripped 7 bases from V and 2 bases from J, with 12 bases between. CDR1 is MNHEY and CDR2 is SVGEGT in the germline V gene. CDR3 in DNA: TGTGCCAGCAAAATAGCTAGACCCTACAATGAGCAGTTCTTC. It codes for CASKIARPYNEQFF.

This chain joins TRBV18 and TRBJ2-7; tentatively, D is TRBD1 (8 bases). Trimming cost V 3 bases and J 1 base, with 13 bases left between them. The CDR3 length is 15 residues. Germline CDR1 KGHSH, CDR2 LQKENI. The CDR3, as DNA: TGTGCCAGCTCACCGCAACAGGGGGGGTCCTACGAGCAGTACTTC. The encoded protein is CASSPQQGGSYEQYF. The whole variable domain, remainder taken from reference TRBV18 and TRBJ2-7, is NAGVMQNPRHLVRRRGQEARLRCSPMKGHSHVYWYRQLPEEGLKFMVYLQKENIIDESGMPKERFSAEFPKEGPSILRIQQVVRGDSAAYFCASSPQQGGSYEQYFGPGTRLTVT.

The V gene is TRBV5-4, the J gene TRBJ1-5; D might be TRBD1 (5 bases). V gave up 0 bases and J gave up 0 bases, with 13 bases separating them. The CDR3 has 17 amino acids. CDR1 and CDR2 from the germline V gene are SGHNT and YYREEE (reference sequence). The CDR3: CASSLDGGTYSNQPQHF. DNA for the CDR3: TGTGCCAGCAGCTTGGATGGGGGGACCTATAGCAATCAGCCCCAGCATTTT.

A remark on this clonotype: This may come from a read error, since a much larger clone is one base off. The chain is built from TRBV5-1 and TRBJ2-2, with unresolved D. The V end lost 1 base, the J end lost 4 bases, and 8 bases lay between the germline ends. Germline CDR1 SGHRS, CDR2 YFSETQ. The CDR3 is 14 amino acids. This CDR3 is CASSLYPSTGELFF. The CDR3 DNA reads TGCGCCAGCAGCTTGTATCCGAGCACCGGGGAGCTGTTTTTT.

This clonotype was picked up many times. The chain carries TRBV7-8 and TRBJ1-1, with a tentative D call TRBD1 (6 bases). Trimming removed 2 bases at V and 4 bases at J, with 17 bases between. There are 16 residues in the CDR3. Germline V CDR1 and CDR2: SGHVS, FQNEAQ. The CDR3 here is CASSLYPGAGITEAFF. CDR3 nucleotide sequence: TGTGCCAGCAGCTTATATCCAGGGGCAGGAATCACTGAAGCTTTCTTT.

This clonotype was recorded many times. The chain is built from TRBV27 and TRBJ1-1; a weak D match, TRBD1 (6 bases). This CDR3 contains 13 residues. CDR1 is MNHEY and CDR2 is SMNVEV in the germline V gene (reference sequence). Trimming stripped 3 bases from V and 5 bases from J, with 10 bases between. This CDR3 reads CASSFTGRTEAFF. For the CDR3, the DNA is TGTGCCAGCAGTTTCACAGGGAGGACTGAAGCTTTCTTT.